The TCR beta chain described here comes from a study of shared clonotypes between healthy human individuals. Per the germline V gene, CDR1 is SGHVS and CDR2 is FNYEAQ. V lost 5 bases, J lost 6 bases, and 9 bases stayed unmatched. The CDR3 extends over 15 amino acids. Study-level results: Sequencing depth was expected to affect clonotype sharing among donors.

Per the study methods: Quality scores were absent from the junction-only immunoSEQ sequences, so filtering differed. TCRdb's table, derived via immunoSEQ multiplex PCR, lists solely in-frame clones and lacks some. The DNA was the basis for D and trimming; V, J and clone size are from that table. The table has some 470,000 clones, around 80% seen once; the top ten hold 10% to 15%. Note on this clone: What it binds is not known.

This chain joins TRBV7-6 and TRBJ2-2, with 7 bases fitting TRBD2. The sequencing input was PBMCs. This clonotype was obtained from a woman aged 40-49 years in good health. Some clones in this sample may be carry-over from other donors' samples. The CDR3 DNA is TGTGCCAGCAGCCCCCGGACTAGTCAACCCGGGGAGCTGTTTTTT. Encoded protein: CASSPRTSQPGELFF.